This entry lists 10 T cell receptor beta chains sequenced from one sample in a study of blood T cell repertoires in COVID-19. Here immunoSEQ multiplex PCR was the method, and the copy in TCRdb shows in-frame clones only, minus some. The sample has roughly 220,000 clones, 80% to 90% seen once. Input material: PBMCs or T cells enriched from blood (not recorded which). Receptor source: a woman younger than 35 in a cohort exposed to, infected with or recovered from COVID-19 (not recorded which).

This rearrangement joins TRBV28 to TRBJ1-5; D uncertain. The CDR3 totals 13 residues. CDR1 is MDHEN, CDR2 SYDVKM, per germline. Trimming removed 3 bases at V and 5 bases at J, with 8 bases between. The CDR3 nucleotides read TGTGCCAGCAGTTTCTACGGGGATCAGCCCCAGCATTTT. Translating gives CASSFYGDQPQHF.

V gene TRBV28 combines with J gene TRBJ2-7; 10 bases agree with TRBD1. V trimming: 4 bases; J trimming: 1 base; junction bases outside the gene matches: 7. This CDR3 comprises 16 residues. CDR1 is MDHEN and CDR2 is SYDVKM in the germline V gene. CDR3 bases: TGTGCCAGCAGTTGGGCCCGGGACAGGGGTTCCTACGAGCAGTACTTC. It specifies CASSWARDRGSYEQYF.

This chain joins TRBV24-1 and TRBJ2-3, with 10 positions matching TRBD2. The V gene end was trimmed by 5 bases and the J gene end by 2 bases; junction bases not matched to a gene: 6. The CDR3 is made up of 16 amino acids. Germline lookup yields CDR1 KGHDR and CDR2 SFDVKD. CDR3 residues: CATSGTGTSDTDTQYF. CDR3 nucleotide sequence: TGTGCCACCAGTGGTACCGGGACTAGCGACACAGATACGCAGTATTTT.

The rearrangement uses TRBV6-2 or TRBV6-3 and TRBJ1-3; maybe TRBD1 (5 bases). CDR1 and CDR2 (germline): MNHEY, SVGEGT. There are 16 residues in the CDR3. V was clipped by 0 bases and J by 0 bases, with 9 bases between them. CDR3 nucleotides: TGTGCCAGCAGTTACTCTGGAGGGGACTCTGGAAACACCATATATTTT. Protein product: CASSYSGGDSGNTIYF.

This clone has just one count. The chain links TRBV5-1 to TRBJ1-2; 7 positions agree with TRBD1. Germline CDR1 and CDR2: SGHRS and YFSETQ. The CDR3 covers 14 residues. Germline trimming cut 0 bases from V and 6 bases from J; bases unmatched to any gene: 5. CDR3: CASSLAGQDHGYTF. The CDR3 nucleotides are TGCGCCAGCAGCTTGGCCGGACAGGACCATGGCTACACCTTC.

This clone was counted once. This chain joins TRBV19 and TRBJ2-5; 8 bases are shared with TRBD2. Germline V gene lookup returns CDR1 LNHDA and CDR2 SQIVND (reference sequence). The CDR3 runs to 15 residues. The J segment lost 5 bases and the V segment lost 7 bases, leaving 12 bases of the junction unmatched. CDR3: CASKWSGGVGETQYF. The CDR3 DNA follows: TGTGCCAGTAAATGGAGCGGGGGTGTCGGGGAGACCCAGTACTTC. The full variable domain, completed using reference TRBV19 and TRBJ2-5, is DGGITQSPKYLFRKEGQNVTLSCEQNLNHDAMYWYRQDPGQGLRLIYYSQIVNDFQKGDIAEGYSVSREKKESFPLTVTSAQKNPTAFYLCASKWSGGVGETQYFGPGTRLLVL.

The genes are TRBV27 and TRBJ1-4; D is unclear. The CDR3 spans 15 residues. Germline CDR1 reads MNHEY; CDR2 reads SMNVEV (reference sequence). Deletions cut 1 base from V and 7 bases from J, with 13 bases between. CDR3 sequence reads: CASSLFSGIGEKLFF. The CDR3 region has the DNA TGTGCCAGCAGTTTATTCTCGGGGATTGGTGAAAAACTGTTTTTT.

Comments on this clone: Additional DNA sequences in this sample encode the identical CDR3. The chain combines TRBV2 with TRBJ1-5, with 8 bases that match TRBD1. J lost 4 bases, V lost 1 base, and 3 bases had no gene match. CDR1 and CDR2 from the germline V gene are SNHLY and FYNNEI. The CDR3 totals 15 residues. The CDR3 protein is CASSEGQGANQPQHF. DNA of the CDR3: TGTGCCAGCAGTGAAGGGCAGGGGGCAAATCAGCCCCAGCATTTT.

The chain has TRBV29-1 and TRBJ1-1, with D possibly TRBD1 on 6 matching bases. Deletions cut 2 bases from V and 7 bases from J, with 11 bases between. The CDR3 length is 12 residues. The germline gives CDR1 SQVTM, CDR2 ANQGSEA. CDR3 sequence reads: CSVETGSLEAFF. The CDR3 DNA reads as TGCAGCGTTGAAACAGGGTCTCTTGAAGCTTTCTTT.

This rearrangement joins TRBV5-1 to TRBJ2-1; D perhaps matches TRBD1 (6 bases). The V gene lost 3 bases and the J gene lost 3 bases, with 13 bases spanning the gap. This CDR3 comprises 15 residues. Germline-derived CDR1 and CDR2 are SGHRS and YFSETQ. CDR3 coding DNA: TGCGCCAGCAGCTCCGAGACAGGAAACTACAATGAGCAGTTCTTC. Its translation: CASSSETGNYNEQFF.